What follows are 18 T cell receptor beta chains derived from one specimen sequenced in a study of cytomegalovirus exposure and HLA in healthy donors. The method was immunoSEQ multiplex PCR; TCRdb's version includes in-frame clones alone and lacks a portion of them. The sample gives 150,000 to 200,000 clones, roughly 80% of which show up once; roughly 10% is in the top ten. The material sequenced was PBMCs. The source of these receptors is a young man in good health and CMV-seropositive.

The chain has TRBV5-1 and TRBJ1-2, with no clear D. V gave up 3 bases and J gave up 5 bases, with 8 bases separating them. The CDR3 covers 12 residues. Germline CDR1 reads SGHRS; CDR2 reads YFSETQ. In DNA, the CDR3 is TGCGCCAGCAGCTATGAGGCTTATGGCTACACCTTC. Its protein is CASSYEAYGYTF.

The V call is TRBV6-5, the J call TRBJ1-2; TRBD1 matches 9 bases. Germline loops: CDR1 MNHEY, CDR2 SVGAGI. After removal of 7 bases from V and 0 bases from J, the junction contained 6 bases not matched to a gene. There are 15 residues in the CDR3. The CDR3 reads CASTKGQGTNYGYTF. The CDR3 DNA sequence: TGTGCCAGCACTAAGGGACAGGGTACTAACTATGGCTACACCTTC.

The gene calls are TRBV30 and TRBJ2-3; possible D gene TRBD2, 5 bases. The CDR3 is made up of 11 amino acids. Deletions cut 4 bases from V and 10 bases from J, with 12 bases between. The germline gives CDR1 GTSNPN, CDR2 SVGIG (reference sequence). CDR3 residues: CAWNRRGPQYF. CDR3 nucleotide sequence: TGTGCCTGGAATAGACGGGGTCCGCAGTATTTT.

The chain carries TRBV6-5 and TRBJ2-7; a weak D match, TRBD1 (5 bases). Looked up from germline, CDR1 is MNHEY and CDR2 is SVGAGI. Trimming stripped 4 bases from V and 0 bases from J, with 13 bases between. The CDR3 has 15 amino acids. The CDR3 DNA reads as TGTGCCAGCAGTTTATACAGGAGCCCCTCCTACGAGCAGTACTTC. Translating it yields CASSLYRSPSYEQYF.

In regard to this clone: This could be a read error, since a much larger clone is one nucleotide away. The chain is built from TRBV4-3 and TRBJ2-7; TRBD1 matches at 7 bases. This CDR3 is 13 amino acids long. V gave up 3 bases and J gave up 5 bases; unmatched junction bases: 4. Germline-derived CDR1 and CDR2 are LGHNA and YSLEER. The CDR3, as DNA: TGCGCCAGCAGCCACTACAGGGGAGACGAGCAGTACTTC. Protein: CASSHYRGDEQYF.

The gene calls are TRBV27 and TRBJ2-1; 11 nucleotides agree with TRBD2. Germline loops: CDR1 MNHEY, CDR2 SMNVEV (reference sequence). The CDR3 is 18 residues long. V was pared by 5 bases and J by 2 bases, with 11 bases of the junction left unmatched. The CDR3, as DNA: TGTGCCAGCAGTCCCATACCGGGACTAGCGGACGCCTACAATGAGCAGTTCTTC. Protein: CASSPIPGLADAYNEQFF.

This clone was seen more than once but under ten times. CDR3 region: CASSITGEVSGYTF. The CDR3, as DNA: TGTGCCAGTAGTATAACAGGGGAAGTTTCTGGCTACACCTTC. V usage is TRBV19 and J usage is TRBJ1-2; 7 bases are a match to TRBD1. Germline CDR1 LNHDA, CDR2 SQIVND (reference sequence). Trimming removed 2 bases from V and 7 bases from J; junction bases left unmatched: 7. CDR3 length: 14 amino acids. The variable domain in full, completed from reference TRBV19 and TRBJ1-2, reads DGGITQSPKYLFRKEGQNVTLSCEQNLNHDAMYWYRQDPGQGLRLIYYSQIVNDFQKGDIAEGYSVSREKKESFPLTVTSAQKNPTAFYLCASSITGEVSGYTFGSGTRLTVV.

J is TRBJ2-7 and V is TRBV9, with D perhaps TRBD2 (7 bases). CDR3 length equals 14 residues. The V gene's germline CDR1 is SGDLS and CDR2 YYNGEE. Trimming stripped 4 bases from V and 2 bases from J, with 13 bases between. For the CDR3, the DNA is TGTGCCAGCAGCCCGGGGGGCAGTACCTACGAGCAGTACTTC. Translated: CASSPGGSTYEQYF. Complete variable domain (other parts from reference TRBV9 and TRBJ2-7): DSGVTQTPKHLITATGQRVTLRCSPRSGDLSVYWYQQSLDQGLQFLIQYYNGEERAKGNILERFSAQQFPDLHSELNLSSLELGDSALYFCASSPGGSTYEQYFGPGTRLTVT.

The chain employs TRBV5-6 and TRBJ2-3, with D perhaps matching TRBD1 (6 bases). The CDR3 spans 14 residues. The ends were cut back, 3 bases at V and 5 bases at J, with 13 bases in the middle. Germline-derived CDR1 and CDR2 are SGHDT and YYEEEE. CDR3 protein: CASSYLPQGDTQYF. The CDR3 nucleotides are TGTGCCAGCAGCTACTTACCACAGGGAGATACGCAGTATTTT.

The chain couples TRBV5-6 to TRBJ2-1; D not certain. Trimming pared 2 bases from V and 5 bases from J, leaving 11 bases between. CDR3 size: 14 residues. Germline CDR1 SGHDT, CDR2 YYEEEE. The CDR3 region has the DNA TGTGCCAGCAGCTTTGCAGGTCGCCACAATGAGCAGTTCTTC. Its translation is CASSFAGRHNEQFF.

The chain combines TRBV28 with TRBJ2-1; D possibly corresponds to TRBD2 (5 bases). Trimming left V 7 bases short and J 0 bases short, with 16 bases between. This CDR3 has 16 residues. Per germline, CDR1 MDHEN and CDR2 SYDVKM. The CDR3 region is CASTVLQRPSYNEQFF. The CDR3, as DNA: TGTGCCAGCACCGTTCTTCAGCGGCCCTCCTACAATGAGCAGTTCTTC.

The chain employs TRBV2 and TRBJ2-7; weak D call: TRBD2 (6 bases). The CDR3 runs to 14 residues. With 8 bases removed from V and 1 base from J, the gap between germline ends came to 15 bases. Germline V gene data show CDR1 as SNHLY and CDR2 as FYNNEI. This chain's CDR3 is CASGDGTGSYEQYF. The DNA for the CDR3 is TGTGCCAGCGGAGACGGGACTGGATCCTACGAGCAGTACTTC. The variable domain in full, completed from reference TRBV2 and TRBJ2-7, reads EPEVTQTPSHQVTQMGQEVILRCVPISNHLYFYWYRQILGQKVEFLVSFYNNEISEKSEIFDDQFSVERPDGSNFTLKIRSTKLEDSAMYFCASGDGTGSYEQYFGPGTRLTVT.

The V and J genes are TRBV27 and TRBJ1-1, with 7 bases lining up with TRBD1. The CDR3 has 15 amino acids. Germline loops: CDR1 MNHEY, CDR2 SMNVEV (reference sequence). The junction had 7 bases not matched to a gene; V was cut back by 5 bases and J by 1 base. DNA for the CDR3: TGTGCCAGCAGTCACCGGGACAGAGAGAACACTGAAGCTTTCTTT. Residues: CASSHRDRENTEAFF.

This clone was detected once. The chain combines TRBV28 with TRBJ1-3; possibly TRBD1 for D (5 bases). CDR1 is MDHEN, CDR2 SYDVKM, per germline. This CDR3 region has 14 residues. Trimming took off 3 bases at V and 2 bases at J, with 8 bases between the two ends. The CDR3 DNA reads TGTGCCAGCAGTTTGGGGGGGACTGGAAACACCATATATTTT. Protein: CASSLGGTGNTIYF.

V and J are TRBV29-1 and TRBJ1-1; the D is unclear. The CDR3 totals 13 residues. V was cut by 4 bases and J by 4 bases, with 13 bases left in between. Per the germline V gene, CDR1 is SQVTM and CDR2 is ANQGSEA. This chain's CDR3 is CSVVNAGFTEAFF. In DNA form, the CDR3 reads TGCAGCGTTGTTAACGCCGGGTTCACTGAAGCTTTCTTT.

V usage is TRBV19 and J usage is TRBJ2-2; TRBD1 agrees at 7 bases. The CDR3 consists of 13 residues. The germline V gene has CDR1 LNHDA and CDR2 SQIVND (reference sequence). J lost 8 bases, V lost 3 bases, and 3 bases had no gene match. The CDR3 DNA follows: TGTGCCAGTAGTATCGACAGGGTTGGGGAGCTGTTTTTT. Its protein product is CASSIDRVGELFF.

This CDR3 is CASSFRGGVIVGGEAFF. CDR3 DNA: TGTGCCAGCAGTTTCCGGGGAGGGGTGATCGTCGGTGGTGAAGCTTTCTTT. The chain recombines TRBV27 with TRBJ1-1; TRBD1 is a possible D gene (5 bases). V gave up 3 bases and J gave up 7 bases, with 24 bases separating them. From germline, CDR1 is MNHEY and CDR2 SMNVEV (reference sequence). The CDR3 consists of 17 residues.

As regards this clone: The same CDR3 can be traced to other DNA sequences in this sample. V is TRBV28 and J is TRBJ1-5; 8 nucleotides match TRBD1. Germline CDR1 and CDR2: MDHEN and SYDVKM. The CDR3 length is 14 residues. V shed 7 bases and J 1 base; nucleotides not matched to a gene: 3. The CDR3 region has the DNA TGTGCCAGCACCTCAGGGGGCAGCAATCAGCCCCAGCATTTT. This gives the protein CASTSGGSNQPQHF.